This TCR beta chain was identified in a study of blood T cell repertoires in COVID-19. Looked up from germline, CDR1 is KGHSH and CDR2 is LQKENI. The CDR3 sequence is 15 residues long. V was clipped by 5 bases and J by 1 base, with 14 bases between them. Clinical history as reported by participants underpinned cohort assignment. The protocol was immunoSEQ multiplex PCR, while the TCRdb copy is restricted to in-frame clones and leaves out a portion. The sample lists about 250,000 clones; about 83% were seen once. V usage is TRBV18 and J usage is TRBJ1-1; the D gene is possibly TRBD1 (5 bases). The receptor's source is a woman aged 40 to 50 who had been exposed to COVID-19. Specimen: PBMCs or T cells enriched from blood (not recorded which). The CDR3 spells CASSIRVTANTEAFF. The DNA of the CDR3 is TGTGCCAGCTCAATCCGGGTGACAGCGAACACTGAAGCTTTCTTT.